A single sample is the source of the 32 T cell receptor beta chains below, sequenced in a study of Graves' ophthalmopathy and Graves' hyperthyroidism. RNA served as the template for amplifying TCR beta CDR3 regions. The authors performed first-round RT-PCR with HTBI primers and then a second-round multiplex PCR. TCRdb called the multiplex PCR reads again in MiXCR, with one record for every CDR3 protein. The sample consists of 300,000 to 400,000 distinct CDR3 sequences, roughly a sixth of them appearing once. Material: peripheral blood. The receptors come from an adult man with Graves' ophthalmopathy.

This clonotype was counted at least ten times. The chain is built from TRBV4-1 and TRBJ2-5; 7 bases map to TRBD2. Germline V lookup: CDR1 MGHRA, CDR2 YSYEKL. Unmatched junction bases numbered 11, after V lost 0 bases and J lost 4 bases. CDR3 length equals 17 residues. The CDR3 nucleotides are TGCGCCAGCAGCCAAGAGATAAGTAGCGGGTCCTTAGAGACCCAGTACTTC. It translates to CASSQEISSGSLETQYF.

At least ten counts were recorded for this clonotype. The chain combines TRBV7-2 with TRBJ2-7; 8 positions agree with TRBD1. This CDR3 has 12 amino acids. V lost 4 bases and J lost 7; bases outside the gene matches: 3. Germline V gene lookup returns CDR1 SGHTA and CDR2 FQGNSA. In nucleotides, the CDR3 is TGTGCCAGCAGCTCACAGGGGGGTGAGCAGTACTTC. Translating it yields CASSSQGGEQYF.

The chain couples TRBV6-2 or TRBV6-3 to TRBJ2-7; D is possibly TRBD1 (5 bases). The CDR3 has 13 residues. V lost 2 bases and J lost 3, with 8 bases in between. CDR1 is MNHEY and CDR2 is SVGEGT in the germline V gene. For the CDR3, the DNA is TGTGCCAGCAGTTACGCTAGGGGCTACGAGCAGTACTTC. The encoded protein is CASSYARGYEQYF.

This clonotype has a handful of counts. The chain employs TRBV6-2 or TRBV6-3 and TRBJ1-1; D unresolved. With 2 bases removed from V and 1 base from J, the gap between germline ends came to 8 bases. This CDR3 is built from 14 residues. Germline V gives CDR1 MNHEY, CDR2 SVGEGT. CDR3 bases: TGTGCCAGCAGTTACCGACGGACGAACACTGAAGCTTTCTTT. The encoded protein is CASSYRRTNTEAFF.

This clonotype was counted many times. The chain uses TRBV28 and TRBJ1-2; 7 bases are a match to TRBD1. The germline V gene has CDR1 MDHEN and CDR2 SYDVKM. The CDR3 spans 16 residues. V lost 4 bases, J lost 5 bases, and 13 bases stayed unmatched. CDR3 DNA: TGTGCCAGCAGTTCGACAGGGAGAATCCATGGTTATGGCTACACCTTC. Translated, it gives CASSSTGRIHGYGYTF.

At least ten counts were recorded for this clonotype. The chain joins TRBV27 to TRBJ1-2; D might be TRBD1 (5 bases). V lost 8 bases to trimming and J lost 4 bases, with 11 bases between them. Germline V gene sequence: CDR1 MNHEY, CDR2 SMNVEV (reference sequence). The CDR3 extends over 12 amino acids. CDR3 protein: CASSGPLYGYTF. The CDR3 region has the DNA TGTGCCAGCTCGGGACCGCTCTATGGCTACACCTTC.

This clonotype was counted ten times or more. The V gene is TRBV13, the J gene TRBJ1-6; 11 nucleotides agree with TRBD1. The V gene end was trimmed by 5 bases and the J gene end by 9 bases; junction bases not matched to a gene: 9. The germline gives CDR1 PRHDT, CDR2 FYEKMQ (reference sequence). The CDR3 totals 16 residues. CDR3 residues: CASSTRTGGYVSPLHF. The DNA for the CDR3 is TGTGCCAGCAGCACGAGGACAGGGGGCTACGTTTCACCCCTCCACTTT.

This clonotype was detected many times. This chain links TRBV4-1 with TRBJ2-5; tentatively, D is TRBD2 (6 bases). This CDR3 region has 16 residues. Germline V gives CDR1 MGHRA, CDR2 YSYEKL. V was shortened by 3 bases and J by 8 bases, with 22 bases between the two germline ends. The CDR3 nucleotides read TGCGCCAGCAGCCACAGCTCTAGCGCACCCCTGGGAACCCAGTACTTC. This sequence encodes CASSHSSSAPLGTQYF.

This clonotype showed up many times. V and J are TRBV12-3 or TRBV12-4 and TRBJ2-7; D uncertain. Trimming stripped 0 bases from V and 3 bases from J, with 6 bases between. The CDR3 spans 13 residues. The CDR3 DNA reads as TGTGCCAGCAGTTTAGCTCGTTACTACGAGCAGTACTTC. It translates to CASSLARYYEQYF.

This clonotype was counted at least ten times. The V and J genes are TRBV20-1 and TRBJ1-5, with D possibly matching TRBD1 (6 bases). V was clipped by 3 bases and J by 3 bases, with 9 bases between them. The CDR3 is 13 amino acids. Germline CDR1 is DFQATT and CDR2 is SNEGSKA (reference sequence). CDR3 loop: CSASRDNNQPQHF. The CDR3 DNA follows: TGCAGTGCTAGCCGGGACAACAATCAGCCCCAGCATTTT.

Comments on this clonotype: This may stem from a read error, because a much larger clone lies one nucleotide away. V and J are TRBV3-1 and TRBJ1-6, with D unclear. This CDR3 has 15 amino acids. Trimming pared 1 base from V and 7 bases from J, leaving 11 bases between. CDR1 LGHDT and CDR2 YNNKEL come from the germline V gene (reference sequence). Here the CDR3 DNA reads TGTGCCAGCAGCCAAGTTTTGCGGGCCAATTCACCCCTCCACTTT. Translation: CASSQVLRANSPLHF.

Ten or more counts support this clonotype. The chain links TRBV10-3 to TRBJ1-1; D not certain. The CDR3 length is 12 residues. Germline V gene lookup returns CDR1 ENHRY and CDR2 SYGVKD. The V and J ends lost 2 bases and 3 bases respectively, with 4 bases between them. CDR3 in amino acids: CAISEKDTEAFF. CDR3 DNA: TGTGCCATCAGTGAGAAGGACACTGAAGCTTTCTTT.

The gene calls are TRBV20-1 and TRBJ2-7; 9 bases fit TRBD2. CDR3 length equals 15 residues. J gave up 1 base and V 0 bases, and 4 bases lay outside the gene matches. CDR1 is DFQATT and CDR2 is SNEGSKA in the germline V gene (reference sequence). The DNA for the CDR3 is TGCAGTGCTAGAGACCCTAGCGGGAAATCCTACGAGCAGTACTTC. It is translated as CSARDPSGKSYEQYF.

The V call is TRBV20-1, the J call TRBJ1-1; 9 bases align to TRBD1. CDR1 is DFQATT, CDR2 SNEGSKA, per germline (reference sequence). The CDR3 covers 15 residues. With V trimmed by 6 bases and J by 1 base, 9 bases remained unmatched. The CDR3 DNA sequence: TGCAGTGCAAAGCCAGGGACAGGGAGGAACACTGAAGCTTTCTTT. As protein: CSAKPGTGRNTEAFF.

This clonotype occurred many times. The rearrangement links TRBV13 to TRBJ1-1; D is ambiguous. V dropped 5 bases and J dropped 0 bases, with 13 bases sitting between them. The CDR3 loop spans 15 amino acids. Per the germline V gene, CDR1 is PRHDT and CDR2 is FYEKMQ (reference sequence). CDR3 nucleotide sequence: TGTGCCAGCAGCATGCAGGCGATTATGAACACTGAAGCTTTCTTT. Amino acids: CASSMQAIMNTEAFF. Full variable domain (rest looked up from reference TRBV13 and TRBJ1-1): AAGVIQSPRHLIKEKRETATLKCYPIPRHDTVYWYQQGPGQDPQFLISFYEKMQSDKGSIPDRFSAQQFSDYHSELNMSSLELGDSALYFCASSMQAIMNTEAFFGQGTRLTVV.

At least ten counts were recorded for this clonotype. The chain joins TRBV19 to TRBJ1-4; D gene uncertain. This CDR3 has 13 amino acids. Trimming took off 3 bases at V and 3 bases at J, with 5 bases between the two ends. CDR1 is LNHDA and CDR2 is SQIVND in the germline V gene (reference sequence). In DNA, the CDR3 is TGTGCCAGTAGTATGGTAGCTAATGAAAAACTGTTTTTT. Amino acids: CASSMVANEKLFF.

This clonotype was found a few times. This sequence joins TRBV29-1 and TRBJ1-1; D uncertain. Germline V CDR1 and CDR2: SQVTM, ANQGSEA. The CDR3 consists of 14 residues. Trimming pared 5 bases from V and 1 base from J, leaving 14 bases between. CDR3 residues: CSVLGSVGNTEAFF. The CDR3 coding sequence is TGCAGCGTTCTGGGTTCTGTGGGGAACACTGAAGCTTTCTTT.

The sample holds one count of this clonotype. The gene calls are TRBV10-3 and TRBJ2-5; the D call may be TRBD1 or TRBD2 (5 bases each). The ends were cut back, 11 bases at V and 5 bases at J, with 15 bases in the middle. The CDR3 totals 12 residues. Germline CDR1 ENHRY, CDR2 SYGVKD. DNA for the CDR3: TGTGCCTCGGAAGGGGACGAGGAGACCCAGTACTTC. It translates to CASEGDEETQYF.

The sample holds many counts of this clonotype. The chain combines TRBV25-1 with TRBJ1-1; 7 positions agree with TRBD1. V was clipped by 2 bases and J by 6 bases; unmatched bases: 3. The CDR3 contains 13 residues. The germline V gene has CDR1 MGHDK and CDR2 SYGVNS. In nucleotides, the CDR3 is TGTGCCAGCAGTGAACTTACAGGGGCTGAAGCTTTCTTT. This gives the protein CASSELTGAEAFF.

Many counts were recorded for this clonotype. V is TRBV20-1 and J is TRBJ1-3, with unresolved D. The CDR3 sequence is 14 residues long. CDR1 and CDR2 (germline): DFQATT, SNEGSKA (reference sequence). V lost 2 bases to trimming and J lost 3 bases, with 11 bases between them. For the CDR3, the DNA is TGCAGTGCTAGATCGGGGTCGGATGGAAACACCATATATTTT. Translating it yields CSARSGSDGNTIYF.

This clonotype was counted ten times or more. The J gene is TRBJ2-2, the V gene TRBV12-3 or TRBV12-4; no reliable D call. The CDR3 totals 14 residues. V lost 8 bases and J 5 bases, leaving 15 bases between the germline ends. CDR3 sequence: CASLGSSRTGELFF. CDR3 bases: TGTGCCAGCCTGGGTTCTAGTAGGACCGGGGAGCTGTTTTTT.

This clonotype was recorded at least ten times. The rearrangement joins TRBV20-1 to TRBJ1-2, with TRBD1 matching 8 bases. The CDR3 is 12 amino acids. V gave up 1 base and J gave up 7 bases; unmatched junction bases: 2. Germline V gene data show CDR1 as DFQATT and CDR2 as SNEGSKA (reference sequence). The CDR3 region is CSARVQGGGYTF. CDR3 bases: TGCAGTGCTAGAGTACAGGGGGGTGGCTACACCTTC.

The V and J genes are TRBV30 and TRBJ1-3; 7 nucleotides match TRBD1. Germline V gives CDR1 GTSNPN, CDR2 SVGIG (reference sequence). The CDR3 is 16 residues long. The trim removed 2 bases at V and 4 bases at J, leaving 11 bases unmatched. The CDR3 sequence: CAWSKYRGQSGNTIYF. CDR3 coding DNA: TGTGCCTGGAGTAAATACAGGGGTCAATCCGGAAACACCATATATTTT. The whole variable domain, filled in from reference TRBV30 and TRBJ1-3, reads SQTIHQWPATLVQPVGSPLSLECTVEGTSNPNLYWYRQAAGRGLQLLFYSVGIGQISSEVPQNLSASRPQDRQFILSSKKLLLSDSGFYLCAWSKYRGQSGNTIYFGEGSWLTVV.

This clonotype was counted at least ten times. CDR3 loop: CAWSITGNTGELFF. Written as DNA, the CDR3 is TGTGCCTGGAGTATAACAGGGAATACCGGGGAGCTGTTTTTT. This sequence joins TRBV30 and TRBJ2-2; weak D call: TRBD1 (6 bases). Germline V gene data show CDR1 as GTSNPN and CDR2 as SVGIG (reference sequence). V was trimmed by 2 bases and J by 5 bases, leaving 12 bases between them. The CDR3 has 14 amino acids.

This clonotype was recorded at least ten times. This chain joins TRBV28 and TRBJ2-5; tentative D call: TRBD1 (5 bases). With 2 bases removed from V and 2 bases from J, the gap between germline ends came to 12 bases. This CDR3 comprises 15 residues. Per the germline V gene, CDR1 is MDHEN and CDR2 is SYDVKM. The CDR3 DNA reads as TGTGCCAGCAGTTTACCAGGGTGGGAACAAGAGACCCAGTACTTC. The encoded protein is CASSLPGWEQETQYF.

This clonotype was picked up a small number of times. The J gene is TRBJ2-5, the V gene TRBV6-1, with D tentatively TRBD1 or TRBD2 (6 bases each). Germline values: CDR1 MNHNS, CDR2 SASEGT. The CDR3 sequence is 15 residues long. Between the trimmed V and J ends, which lost 6 bases and 5 bases, there was a span of 19 bases. The CDR3 sequence is CASRPPGLRGETQYF. In DNA form, the CDR3 reads TGTGCCAGCAGACCCCCGGGACTGAGGGGGGAGACCCAGTACTTC.

This clonotype came up many times. This chain joins TRBV11-2 and TRBJ2-5; 8 nucleotides match TRBD2. This CDR3 region has 14 residues. Per the germline V gene, CDR1 is SGHAT and CDR2 is FQNNGV. With V trimmed by 5 bases and J by 2 bases, 4 bases remained unmatched. Here the CDR3 DNA reads TGTGCCAGCAGCGTTAGCGGGGTTCAAGAGACCCAGTACTTC. Encoded protein: CASSVSGVQETQYF.

This clonotype has a count of ten or more. This sequence joins TRBV28 and TRBJ1-2; D not resolved. Germline values: CDR1 MDHEN, CDR2 SYDVKM. The CDR3 has 12 amino acids. V shed 7 bases and J shed 5 bases, with 11 bases lying between them. The DNA for the CDR3 is TGTGCCAGCACCCGGGTTGGGTATGGCTACACCTTC. Residues: CASTRVGYGYTF.

Comments on this clonotype: A read error may explain this, as a much larger clone is one base away. The chain has TRBV7-9 and TRBJ1-3; D not certain. Germline-derived CDR1 and CDR2 are SEHNR and FQNEAQ (reference sequence). The V and J ends lost 5 bases and 11 bases respectively, with 16 bases between them. The CDR3 runs 13 residues. CDR3 residues: CASSGQSENAIYF. The CDR3 nucleotides are TGTGCCAGCAGCGGGCAGTCTGAGAACGCCATATATTTT.

This clonotype was picked up many times. The rearrangement uses TRBV12-3 or TRBV12-4 and TRBJ2-5; D unclear. Trimming stripped 6 bases from V and 5 bases from J, with 13 bases between. This CDR3 has 13 amino acids. The CDR3 nucleotides are TGTGCCAGCAGCCTTTCAGGCCCGGAGACCCAGTACTTC. Translated: CASSLSGPETQYF.

This clonotype has a count of ten or more. The genes are TRBV30 and TRBJ1-1; D may be TRBD1 (5 bases). CDR1 is GTSNPN, CDR2 SVGIG, per germline (reference sequence). This CDR3 region has 14 residues. The germline V and J ends were trimmed by 0 bases and 3 bases, with 11 bases remaining between them. The CDR3 bases are TGTGCCTGGAGTGTTGGCAGGGAGGACACTGAAGCTTTCTTT. Its translation is CAWSVGREDTEAFF.

The chain uses TRBV24-1 and TRBJ1-1; D may be TRBD1 (6 bases). The germline CDR1 and CDR2 sequences are KGHDR and SFDVKD. The CDR3 spans 15 residues. Trimming shortened V by 3 bases and J by 0 bases, and 10 bases separated the two germline ends. This chain's CDR3 is CATSDERGMNTEAFF. The CDR3, as DNA: TGTGCCACCAGTGATGAAAGGGGGATGAACACTGAAGCTTTCTTT.